The clone carrying this T cell receptor beta chain occurred once. Its antigen is unidentified. This entry comes from a study of Ad26.COV2.S vaccination and SARS-CoV-2 variants. Study-level background: The Ad26.COV2.S arm of the COV1001 trial was where the donor was placed. Ad26.COV2.S shots went into the muscle once or twice, 56 days apart. Study outcomes and limitations: Vaccine recipients had higher spike-specific TCR breadth than placebo recipients.

V was trimmed by 0 bases and J by 0 bases, leaving 15 bases between them. The CDR3 is 19 amino acids. The germline CDR1 and CDR2 sequences are LGHDT and YNNKEL (reference sequence). Measured with immunoSEQ multiplex PCR; TCRdb has only the in-frame clones, and not every one. The sample yields 500,000 or so clones, 80% to 90% seen once. Specified treatment: some 20 received Ad26.COV2.S at low or high dose, single or two shots; a few received placebo; per-sample allocation not given. Collection of samples fell on day 63 after the first vaccine or placebo injection. Wuhan-strain SARS-CoV-2 spike was expressed by the Ad26 vector that made up the vaccine.

This receptor was identified in a person aged 18-60 years who received the Ad26.COV2.S COVID-19 vaccine or a placebo. The chain employs TRBV3-1 (or the pseudogene TRBV3-2) and TRBJ1-6; D uncertain. Sequenced material: peripheral blood, taken in a trial of Ad26.COV2.S vaccine versus placebo. The CDR3 protein is CASSQDHGSESSYNSPLHF. CDR3 coding DNA: TGTGCCAGCAGCCAAGATCACGGGTCCGAAAGCTCCTATAATTCACCCCTCCACTTT.